The sequence of this TCR beta chain was determined in a study of STAT5B mutations in CD4+ large granular lymphocyte leukemia. Overall study context: Among healthy donors, a particular HLA allele went with more CDR3 'QG' motifs.

Study-wide results and caveats: Main leukemic clonotypes were patient-specific, but around 25% appeared at low frequency elsewhere.

Clones were sequenced by immunoSEQ multiplex PCR, and TCRdb holds only the in-frame ones, with some missing. The data contain 35,000 or so clones, less than 80% of them singletons. In regard to this clone: The antigen is not known.

Sequences were obtained from CD4+ T cells from blood buffy coats. This clonotype originated in a human donor in good health.

The CDR3 DNA sequence: TGTGCCAGCAGTGTTTCTCCGGGACAGGGTATCTATGGCTACACCTTC. Its translation: CASSVSPGQGIYGYTF. V and J are TRBV6-4 and TRBJ1-2; TRBD1 matches 9 bases. Per germline, CDR1 MRHNA and CDR2 SNTAGT. V trimming: 4 bases; J trimming: 4 bases; junction bases outside the gene matches: 10. The CDR3 is 16 residues long.